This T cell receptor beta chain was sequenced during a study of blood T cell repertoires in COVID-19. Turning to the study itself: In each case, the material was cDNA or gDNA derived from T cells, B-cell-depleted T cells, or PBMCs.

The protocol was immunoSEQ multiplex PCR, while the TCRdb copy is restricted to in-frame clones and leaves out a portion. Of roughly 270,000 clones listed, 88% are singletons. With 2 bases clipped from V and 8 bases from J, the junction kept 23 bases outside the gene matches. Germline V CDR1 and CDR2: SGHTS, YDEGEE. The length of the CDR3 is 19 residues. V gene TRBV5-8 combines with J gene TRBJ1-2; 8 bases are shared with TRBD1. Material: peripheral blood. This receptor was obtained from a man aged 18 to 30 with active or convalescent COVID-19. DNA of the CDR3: TGTGCCAGCAGCTTCCGCATATTCCGGACAGGGAGAGAAGCGGGAGGCTACACCTTC. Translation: CASSFRIFRTGREAGGYTF.